This T cell receptor beta chain was recovered during a study of glioma-infiltrating T cells after dendritic cell vaccination. The V gene's germline CDR1 is MNHNY and CDR2 SVGAGI (reference sequence). This CDR3 has 12 amino acids. V was trimmed by 7 bases and J by 4 bases, leaving 10 bases between them. Time point of the sample: after dendritic cell vaccination, including at tumor progression/relapse. The repertoire was sequenced with immunoSEQ multiplex PCR; TCRdb's copy has only in-frame clones and lacks some. The sample contains 80,000 to 95,000 clones, about 85% of which appear only once. This clone was seen a single time.

The chain couples TRBV6-6 to TRBJ1-2; D not resolved. The sequencing used blood, collected after dendritic cell vaccination. This TCR derives from a human donor with glioblastoma. The CDR3 here is CASTDGLYGYTF. The CDR3, as DNA: TGTGCCAGCACCGACGGACTCTATGGCTACACCTTC.